These 27 T cell receptor beta chains originate from one sample sequenced in a study of T cells in Graves' hyperthyroidism and ophthalmopathy. Authors of the study amplified TCR beta CDR3 regions from RNA transcripts. The HTBI primer set served for first-round RT-PCR of the TCR CDR3. TCRdb reanalysed the multiplex PCR reads using MiXCR and keeps one entry per CDR3 protein. The profile shows about 420,000 distinct CDR3 sequences, roughly an eighth of them singletons. The sequencing sample was made of blood. Source of these receptors: a woman between 18 and 29 years old with Graves' hyperthyroidism.

The J gene is TRBJ1-6, the V gene TRBV4-3; D is undetermined. CDR1 is LGHNA, CDR2 YSLEER, per germline. This CDR3 has 16 amino acids. The germline V and J ends were trimmed by 0 bases and 5 bases, with 11 bases remaining between them. The CDR3 reads CASSQDVGPHNSPLHF. For the CDR3, the DNA is TGCGCCAGCAGCCAAGATGTAGGGCCGCATAATTCACCCCTCCACTTT.

In its sample, this clonotype was seen many times. The rearrangement links TRBV7-2 to TRBJ1-5, with a tentative D call TRBD1 (6 bases). From germline, CDR1 is SGHTA and CDR2 FQGNSA. The CDR3 is 16 amino acids. Trimming pared 0 bases from V and 5 bases from J, leaving 14 bases between. The CDR3 nucleotides read TGTGCCAGCAGCTTAGCTGGTAGGGGGATAGATCAGCCCCAGCATTTT. Amino acids: CASSLAGRGIDQPQHF.

The rearrangement joins TRBV5-4 to TRBJ2-7, with 11 bases fitting TRBD1. CDR1 is SGHNT and CDR2 is YYREEE in the germline V gene (reference sequence). CDR3 length: 14 residues. The ends lost 1 base at V and 6 bases at J; junction bases unmatched: 3. The CDR3: CASSLKDRGREQYF. DNA of the CDR3: TGTGCCAGCAGCTTGAAGGACAGGGGGCGCGAGCAGTACTTC.

This clonotype was seen ten or more times. J is TRBJ2-5 and V is TRBV5-6; TRBD1 matches at 7 bases. The CDR3 runs 15 residues. Germline V lookup: CDR1 SGHDT, CDR2 YYEEEE. The V segment lost 0 bases and the J segment 7 bases; nucleotides outside the gene matches: 9. The CDR3 DNA is TGTGCCAGCAGCTTGGGGGACAGCTGGTGGTCGACCCAGTACTTC. Its protein product is CASSLGDSWWSTQYF. The complete variable domain, with remaining parts taken from reference TRBV5-6 and TRBJ2-5, reads DAGVTQSPTHLIKTRGQQVTLRCSPKSGHDTVSWYQQALGQGPQFIFQYYEEEERQRGNFPDRFSGHQFPNYSSELNVNALLLGDSALYLCASSLGDSWWSTQYFGPGTRLLVL.

Notes on this clonotype: This clone may be a read error of a much larger clone one base away. The genes are TRBV20-1 and TRBJ2-3, with TRBD1 matching over 9 bases. CDR3 length: 13 amino acids. Germline CDR1 and CDR2: DFQATT and SNEGSKA (reference sequence). The CDR3 sequence: CSAAGQGTDMQYF. Written as DNA, the CDR3 is TGCAGTGCTGCGGGACAGGGCACAGATATGCAGTATTTT.

This chain connects TRBV6-2 or TRBV6-3 to TRBJ2-2; TRBD2 matches 11 bases. Germline trimming cut 5 bases from V and 7 bases from J; bases unmatched to any gene: 12. Germline CDR1 is MNHEY and CDR2 is SVGEGT. The CDR3 runs to 17 residues. In DNA form, the CDR3 reads TGTGCCAGCAGTGGGACTAGCGGAATTCTCCGAGGCGGGGAGCTGTTTTTT. It codes for CASSGTSGILRGGELFF.

The V call is TRBV10-1, the J call TRBJ2-1, with D perhaps TRBD2 (5 bases). Germline values: CDR1 WNHNN, CDR2 SYGVQD (reference sequence). The CDR3 has 13 amino acids. The V gene lost 10 bases and the J gene lost 1 base, with 11 bases spanning the gap. The CDR3 bases are TGCGCCATCCGGGAATTGTCCTACAATGAGCAGTTCTTC. Its translation is CAIRELSYNEQFF.

The CDR3 nucleotides are TGTGCCACCAGTGACCCGGACAGTTTACAAGAGACCCAGTACTTC. The encoded protein is CATSDPDSLQETQYF. This chain links TRBV24-1 with TRBJ2-5; perhaps TRBD1 as D (6 bases). The V gene's germline CDR1 is KGHDR and CDR2 SFDVKD. V gave up 4 bases and J gave up 2 bases, with 13 bases separating them. This CDR3 region has 15 residues.

This clonotype was detected ten times or more. The rearrangement joins TRBV12-3 or TRBV12-4 to TRBJ1-5; D gene ambiguous. The CDR3 sequence is 13 residues long. The V gene lost 6 bases and the J gene lost 6 bases, with 12 bases spanning the gap. CDR3 sequence: CASSPILTQPQHF. The CDR3 coding sequence is TGTGCCAGCAGCCCGATATTAACTCAGCCCCAGCATTTT.

Details on this clonotype: A read error is possible here, since a much larger clone lies one base away. V gene TRBV5-1 combines with J gene TRBJ2-4; no clear D gene. CDR3 length equals 15 residues. Germline V lookup: CDR1 SGHRS, CDR2 YFSETQ. CDR3 loop: CASGLAGNYRNIQYF. As DNA, the CDR3 is TGCGCCAGCGGCTTGGCAGGCAACTACCGGAACATTCAGTACTTC.

As concerns this clonotype: It may be a read error: a sequence one base away is much more abundant. No conserved phenylalanine or tryptophan ends this CDR3, so it is likely a read error. V and J are TRBV18 and TRBJ1-2, with 7 bases aligning to TRBD1. The CDR3 runs to 14 residues. V shed 3 bases and J 2 bases; nucleotides not matched to a gene: 3. Germline lookup yields CDR1 KGHSH and CDR2 LQKENI. The CDR3 DNA follows: TGTGCCAGCTCACCCACAGGGGACAACTATGGCTACACCCTC. This codes for CASSPTGDNYGYTL.

This clonotype was seen many times. The chain recombines TRBV28 with TRBJ2-1; D may correspond to TRBD1 or TRBD2 (5 bases each). Per the germline V gene, CDR1 is MDHEN and CDR2 is SYDVKM. The CDR3 sequence is 13 residues long. With 5 bases removed from V and 8 bases from J, the gap between germline ends came to 13 bases. For the CDR3, the DNA is TGTGCCAGCAGTGGGACCCCGGTGGATGAGCAGTTCTTC. This gives the protein CASSGTPVDEQFF.

There are a few counts of this clonotype. This chain joins TRBV7-6 and TRBJ1-4; D may be TRBD1 (6 bases). This CDR3 has 14 residues. The ends were cut back, 2 bases at V and 2 bases at J, with 6 bases in the middle. CDR1 is SGHVS and CDR2 is FNYEAQ in the germline V gene. CDR3 sequence: CASSLTGTNEKLFF. The DNA for the CDR3 is TGTGCCAGCAGCTTAACAGGGACTAATGAAAAACTGTTTTTT. Filled out from reference TRBV7-6 and TRBJ1-4, the complete variable domain reads GAGVSQSPRYKVTKRGQDVALRCDPISGHVSLYWYRQALGQGPEFLTYFNYEAQQDKSGLPNDRFSAERPEGSISTLTIQRTEQRDSAMYRCASSLTGTNEKLFFGSGTQLSVL.

This clonotype was observed a few times. The CDR3, as DNA: TGTGCCAGCAGTGAATACTTCCCAGTCTATGGCTACACCTTC. The encoded protein is CASSEYFPVYGYTF. The chain links TRBV25-1 to TRBJ1-2; D unresolved. The CDR3 runs 14 residues. Germline values: CDR1 MGHDK, CDR2 SYGVNS. V lost 0 bases, J lost 4 bases, and 9 bases lay in between.

This clonotype was counted many times. The gene calls are TRBV6-1 and TRBJ2-7; D ambiguous. Trimming removed 5 bases from V and 6 bases from J, with 11 bases in between. Germline V gene sequence: CDR1 MNHNS, CDR2 SASEGT. CDR3 length equals 12 residues. The CDR3 spells CASSFGGPEQYF. The CDR3 DNA sequence: TGTGCCAGCAGTTTCGGTGGACCCGAGCAGTACTTC.

This clonotype appeared many times. The V call is TRBV6-2 or TRBV6-3, the J call TRBJ1-1, with unresolved D. Germline lookup yields CDR1 MNHEY and CDR2 SVGEGT. This CDR3 is built from 12 residues. Trimming took 6 bases from V and 8 from J, leaving 13 bases between them. CDR3 residues: CASRTPGGEAFF. CDR3 nucleotides: TGTGCCAGCAGAACCCCGGGAGGGGAAGCTTTCTTT.

The chain uses TRBV29-1 and TRBJ2-3; D could derive from TRBD1 or TRBD2 (5 bases each). This CDR3 region has 13 residues. Germline V gene sequence: CDR1 SQVTM, CDR2 ANQGSEA. Deletions cut 5 bases from V and 2 bases from J, with 11 bases between. CDR3 DNA: TGCAGCGTTAAGAGGGGACCCACAGATACGCAGTATTTT. Translation: CSVKRGPTDTQYF.

There are many counts of this clonotype. This chain links TRBV11-2 with TRBJ2-1, with 10 bases aligning to TRBD2. Germline V gene data show CDR1 as SGHAT and CDR2 as FQNNGV. V shed 5 bases, J shed 5 bases, and the junction held 6 bases outside the gene matches. The CDR3 loop spans 15 amino acids. The CDR3 spells CASSPGTSVNNEQFF. The CDR3 bases are TGTGCCAGCAGCCCAGGGACTAGCGTAAACAATGAGCAGTTCTTC. The variable domain in full, completed from reference TRBV11-2 and TRBJ2-1, reads EAGVAQSPRYKIIEKRQSVAFWCNPISGHATLYWYQQILGQGPKLLIQFQNNGVVDDSQLPKDRFSAERLKGVDSTLKIQPAKLEDSAVYLCASSPGTSVNNEQFFGPGTRLTVL.

This clonotype has a count of ten or more. This chain joins TRBV29-1 and TRBJ1-1, with TRBD1 as a possible D gene (5 bases). The V end was cut by 5 bases, the J end by 2 bases, with 9 bases between. CDR3 length: 12 amino acids. Germline V CDR1 and CDR2: SQVTM, ANQGSEA. CDR3 residues: CSVTGINTEAFF. For the CDR3, the DNA is TGCAGCGTTACAGGAATAAACACTGAAGCTTTCTTT.

This clonotype was found a few times. This rearrangement joins TRBV30 to TRBJ1-1; the D gene is possibly TRBD1 (5 bases). Germline V lookup: CDR1 GTSNPN, CDR2 SVGIG (reference sequence). The germline V and J ends were trimmed by 5 bases and 0 bases, with 13 bases remaining between them. The CDR3 sequence is 14 residues long. The CDR3 coding sequence is TGTGCCTGGGGACCGGGACCGTTGAACACTGAAGCTTTCTTT. This encodes CAWGPGPLNTEAFF.

At least ten counts were recorded for this clonotype. V is TRBV6-1 and J is TRBJ2-1; 12 nucleotides match TRBD1. V shed 4 bases, J shed 6 bases, and the junction held 4 bases outside the gene matches. The V gene's germline CDR1 is MNHNS and CDR2 SASEGT. The CDR3 is 15 residues long. CDR3 DNA sequence: TGTGCCAGCAGTGCGGGACAGGGGGCGGGCAATGAGCAGTTCTTC. Protein: CASSAGQGAGNEQFF.

The chain joins TRBV5-1 to TRBJ2-7, with D perhaps TRBD2 (6 bases). Looked up from germline, CDR1 is SGHRS and CDR2 is YFSETQ. This CDR3 contains 14 residues. V was cut by 1 base and J by 5 bases, with 13 bases left in between. For the CDR3, the DNA is TGCGCCAGCAGCTTGTTTGGAGGGACCGACGAGCAGTACTTC. Translation: CASSLFGGTDEQYF.

The chain recombines TRBV30 with TRBJ2-5; 8 nucleotides line up with TRBD1. CDR3 size: 16 residues. In germline, CDR1 is GTSNPN, CDR2 SVGIG (reference sequence). V lost 1 base to trimming and J lost 4 bases; unmatched junction nucleotides: 11. CDR3 region: CAWSAGQGISGETQYF. The CDR3 coding sequence is TGTGCCTGGAGTGCCGGACAGGGAATCAGTGGAGAGACCCAGTACTTC.

This clonotype was counted at least ten times. The chain combines TRBV30 with TRBJ1-1, with D tentatively TRBD1 (6 bases). CDR3 size: 13 residues. Germline V gene sequence: CDR1 GTSNPN, CDR2 SVGIG (reference sequence). The germline V and J ends were trimmed by 4 bases and 0 bases, with 9 bases remaining between them. CDR3 bases: TGTGCCTGGAATGGACAGCTGAACACTGAAGCTTTCTTT. This translates into CAWNGQLNTEAFF.

Ten or more counts support this clonotype. The V and J genes are TRBV6-1 and TRBJ2-7; 8 positions agree with TRBD1. V shed 6 bases, J shed 3 bases, and the junction held 7 bases outside the gene matches. There are 14 residues in the CDR3. CDR1 is MNHNS and CDR2 is SASEGT in the germline V gene. As DNA, the CDR3 is TGTGCCAGCAGGAAACAGGGGGACTTCTACGAGCAGTACTTC. Translation gives CASRKQGDFYEQYF.

This clonotype has more than one count but fewer than ten. The genes are TRBV7-9 and TRBJ2-5, with 12 bases fitting TRBD2. The V segment lost 6 bases and the J segment 5 bases; nucleotides outside the gene matches: 10. The CDR3 spans 16 residues. The germline gives CDR1 SEHNR, CDR2 FQNEAQ (reference sequence). The CDR3 sequence: CASSLSSGRAGETQYF. The CDR3 bases are TGTGCCAGCAGTCTGTCTAGCGGGAGGGCCGGGGAGACCCAGTACTTC.

This clonotype was seen repeatedly, ten times or more. The V gene is TRBV20-1, the J gene TRBJ1-2; D is unclear. The V gene's germline CDR1 is DFQATT and CDR2 SNEGSKA (reference sequence). This CDR3 spans 10 amino acids. Trimming shortened V by 3 bases and J by 8 bases, and 7 bases separated the two germline ends. The CDR3 here is CSASGGGYTF. CDR3 nucleotide sequence: TGCAGTGCTAGTGGTGGAGGCTACACCTTC.